A selection of T cell receptor beta chains follows, all from one sample in a study of cytomegalovirus exposure and HLA in healthy donors. Data came from immunoSEQ multiplex PCR; TCRdb stores just in-frame clones and leaves some out. Among 150,000 to 200,000 clones listed, roughly three quarters were seen once. The sequencing input was PBMCs. The receptors derive from a male donor in good health and CMV-seronegative. CDR3s include the opening cysteine and the closing phenylalanine or tryptophan. The D gene is left open where the match is weak. Not every row has a clone size; where given, it reads once, few, many or a size class.

V gene	D gene	J gene	clone size	CDR3 DNA	CDR3 protein
TRBV18	NA	TRBJ2-2	NA	TGTGCCAGCTCACCTATAGGTGCGGGGACGAACACCGGGGAGCTGTTTTTT	CASSPIGAGTNTGELFF
TRBV28	NA	TRBJ2-1	NA	TGTGCCAGCAGTCTAGGGAGGACAAGCTACAATGAGCAGTTCTTC	CASSLGRTSYNEQFF
TRBV19	NA	TRBJ1-1	NA	TGTGCCAGTAGTACGCGATACACTGAAGCTTTCTTT	CASSTRYTEAFF
TRBV5-4	TRBD1	TRBJ2-2	NA	TGTGCCAGCAGCTCTAAAAGGACAGGCTCGGGCACCGGGGAGCTGTTTTTT	CASSSKRTGSGTGELFF
TRBV10-3	TRBD1	TRBJ1-1	NA	TGTGCCATCAGTATCAGCGGACAGGTCCTTAACACTGAAGCTTTCTTT	CAISISGQVLNTEAFF
TRBV28	TRBD1	TRBJ1-1	NA	TGTGCCAGCGGTGCGACAGGGGTAGGGTCTTTCTTT	CASGATGVGSFF
TRBV5-4	TRBD1	TRBJ1-1	NA	TGTGCCAGCAGCGACAGGGGGATGAGCACTGAAGCTTTCTTT	CASSDRGMSTEAFF
TRBV6-5	NA	TRBJ1-2	few	TGTGCCAGCAGTTACGAGGTCTATGGCTACACCTTC	CASSYEVYGYTF
TRBV2	TRBD1	TRBJ1-2	NA	TGTGCCAGCATCCTGACAGGGGGCTATGGCTACACCTTC	CASILTGGYGYTF
TRBV7-2	TRBD2	TRBJ2-2	NA	TGTGCCAGCAGCCAACCGCGCGGGGGGAACACCGGGGAGCTGTTTTTT	CASSQPRGGNTGELFF
TRBV7-8	NA	TRBJ2-1	NA	TGTGCCAGCAGCTTAGTGGAACAGAGCTCCTACAATGAGCAGTTCTTC	CASSLVEQSSYNEQFF